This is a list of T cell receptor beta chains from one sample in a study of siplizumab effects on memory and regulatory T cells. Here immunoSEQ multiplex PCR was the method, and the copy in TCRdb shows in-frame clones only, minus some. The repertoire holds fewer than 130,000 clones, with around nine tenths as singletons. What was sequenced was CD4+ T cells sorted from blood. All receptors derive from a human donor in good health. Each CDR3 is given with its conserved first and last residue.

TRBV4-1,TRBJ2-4,CASSSAQEAKNIQYF
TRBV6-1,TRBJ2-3,CAGQQTPSTDTQYF
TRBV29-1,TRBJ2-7,CSVEEGQRLEQYF
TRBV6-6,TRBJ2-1,CATQGGAEQFF
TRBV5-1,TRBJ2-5,CASRGGPQETQYF
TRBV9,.,CASSRGLGTGLYEQYF
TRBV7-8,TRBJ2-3,CASSFVPNTDTQYF
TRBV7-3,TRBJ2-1,CASSRRGHNEQFF
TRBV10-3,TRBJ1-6,CAISESGTGSYNSPLHF
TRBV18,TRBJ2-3,CASSPPADWITDTQYF
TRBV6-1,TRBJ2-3,CASRGGQTYTDTQYF
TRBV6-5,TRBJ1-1,CASSYTRDEAFF
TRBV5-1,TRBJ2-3,CASSLQGASTDTQYF
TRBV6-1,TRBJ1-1,CASRRGTVNTEAFF
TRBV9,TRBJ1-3,CASSLEIAGGAGNTIYF
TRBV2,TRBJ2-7,CASSERRGQMSYEQYF
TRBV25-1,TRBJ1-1,CASGTGRNTEAFF
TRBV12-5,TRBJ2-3,CASAITRAPSSTDTQYF
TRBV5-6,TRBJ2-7,CASSLAQMYPTYEQYF
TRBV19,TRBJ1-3,CASGPGALSGNTIYF
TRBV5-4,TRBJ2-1,CASSPGVSVNEQFF
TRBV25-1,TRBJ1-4,CASSENTDPTNEKLFF
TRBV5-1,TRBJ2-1,CASSLRLSSYNEQFF
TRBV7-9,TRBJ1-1,CASSFRAGTEKRVNTEAFF
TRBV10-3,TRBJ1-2,CAISETVNYGYTF
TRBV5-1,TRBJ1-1,CASSSRGIGNTEAFF
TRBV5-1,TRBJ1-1,CASSPGGTEAFF
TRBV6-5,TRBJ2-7,CASRRKGDEQYF
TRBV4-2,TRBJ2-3,CASSHSDRGQADTQYF
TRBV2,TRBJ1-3,CASSTGLANTIYF
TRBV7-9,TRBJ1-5,CASSADRVNQPQHF
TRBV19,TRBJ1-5,CASRSGLNQPQHF
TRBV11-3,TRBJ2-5,CASSPGPGRQETQYF
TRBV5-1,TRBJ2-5,CASSSTETQYF
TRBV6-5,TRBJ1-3,CASTPGTGAGNTIYF
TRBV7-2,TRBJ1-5,CASSFDRGPQPQHF
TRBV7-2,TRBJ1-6,CASSLYTGHNSPLHF
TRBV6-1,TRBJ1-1,CASRASEGVTEAFF
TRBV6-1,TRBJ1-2,CASSEALGSSYGYTF
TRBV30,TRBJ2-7,CAWSEPPRAYATYEQYF
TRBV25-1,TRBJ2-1,CASSDAGTGENEQFF
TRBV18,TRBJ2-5,CASSPGTRPETQYF
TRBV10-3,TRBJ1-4,CAIRPDARNEEGEKLFF
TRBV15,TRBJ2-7,CATSIRGYEQYF
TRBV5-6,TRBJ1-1,CASSFLGQGEAFF
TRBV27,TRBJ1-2,CASSPPGQWGTNYGYTF
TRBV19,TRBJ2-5,CASRGAVQETQYF
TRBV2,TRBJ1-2,CASSRQGRDYGYTF
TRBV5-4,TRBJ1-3,CASSLTGTGNTIYF
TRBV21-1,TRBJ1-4,CASSRQGVFSLDEKLFF
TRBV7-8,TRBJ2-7,CASSLTFEGSRYEQYF
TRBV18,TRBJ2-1,CASRDGTRLNEQFF
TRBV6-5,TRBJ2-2,CASTRTGVAGELFF
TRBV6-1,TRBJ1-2,CASRSGESHF
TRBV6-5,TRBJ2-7,CASSRGQWAYEQYF